The clone carrying this T cell receptor beta chain was picked up a small number of times. This sample was taken from a study of blood T cell repertoires in COVID-19. Whole-study context: The United States, Italy and Spain provided the acute and convalescent COVID-19 samples. Sources were T cells, B-cell-depleted T cells, or PBMCs; the material itself was cDNA or gDNA.

The CDR3 has 14 residues. Deletions cut 2 bases from V and 1 base from J, with 8 bases between. Germline CDR1 is KGHSH and CDR2 is LQKENI. Original handling: Amplified reference gene primers provided the basis for estimating nucleated cell counts. Some clones are missing from TCRdb's copy, which holds only in-frame ones; the method was immunoSEQ multiplex PCR. The V and J calls and the clone size are those of that table, but D and trimming were determined from the DNA. Of about 400,000 clones listed, more than 75% are singletons. The participants were between about 18 and 90 years old and came from 24 US areas.

The clonotype originates from a woman in her thirties with acute COVID-19. The chain joins TRBV18 to TRBJ1-1; D remains unclear. Sequences were obtained from PBMCs or T cells enriched from blood (not recorded which). Here the CDR3 reads CASSPGPSNTEAFF. The CDR3 bases are TGTGCCAGCTCACCAGGGCCCTCGAACACTGAAGCTTTCTTT.